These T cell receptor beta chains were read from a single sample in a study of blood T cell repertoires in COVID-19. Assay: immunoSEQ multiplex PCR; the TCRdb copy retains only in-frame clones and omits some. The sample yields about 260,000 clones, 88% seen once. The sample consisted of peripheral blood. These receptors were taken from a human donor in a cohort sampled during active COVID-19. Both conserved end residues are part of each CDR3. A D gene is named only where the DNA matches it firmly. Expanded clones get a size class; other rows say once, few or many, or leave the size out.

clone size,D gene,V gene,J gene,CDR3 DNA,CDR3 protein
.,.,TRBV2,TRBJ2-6,TGTGCCAGCAGTGAGACAGCAATGAGCTCTGGGGCCAACGTCCTGACTTTC,CASSETAMSSGANVLTF
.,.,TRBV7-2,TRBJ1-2,TGTGCCAGCAGCCAGGGTGGGCTTTATGGCTACACCTTC,CASSQGGLYGYTF
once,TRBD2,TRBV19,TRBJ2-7,TGTGCCAGTAGTATCGCTTCTAGCGGCTACGAGCAGTACTTC,CASSIASSGYEQYF
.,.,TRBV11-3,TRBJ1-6,TGTGCCAGCAGCTTACGGACAGAGAATTCACCCCTCCACTTT,CASSLRTENSPLHF
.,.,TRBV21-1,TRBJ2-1,TGTGCCAGCAGCAGCCGGGACAGGGATCATGAGCAGTTCTTC,CASSSRDRDHEQFF
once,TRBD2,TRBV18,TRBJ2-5,TGTGCCAGCTCACCCCTAGCGGGAGGATCCCAAGAGACCCAGTACTTC,CASSPLAGGSQETQYF
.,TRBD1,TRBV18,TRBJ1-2,TGTGCCAGCTCACCTGACAGGGAGCTCGTCTATGGCTACACCTTC,CASSPDRELVYGYTF
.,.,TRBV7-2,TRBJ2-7,TGTGCCAGCAGCCCAGACAGCAGCTCCTACGAGCAGTACTTC,CASSPDSSSYEQYF
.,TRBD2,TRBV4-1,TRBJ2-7,TGCGCCAGCGCCCGTTCGGGGGGAACCTACGAGCAGTACTTC,CASARSGGTYEQYF
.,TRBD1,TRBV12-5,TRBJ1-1,TGTGCTAGTGCTCCGACAGGGCGCACTGAAGCTTTCTTT,CASAPTGRTEAFF
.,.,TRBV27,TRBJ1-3,TGTGCCAGCAGTTTAGAGGGCCCCCTCTCTGGAAACACCATATATTTT,CASSLEGPLSGNTIYF
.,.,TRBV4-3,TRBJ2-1,TGCGCCAGCAGCCAGGGGCGGAATGAGCAGTTCTTC,CASSQGRNEQFF
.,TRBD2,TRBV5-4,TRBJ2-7,TGTGCCAGCAGCCCGGGACTAGCGGGAGTGAACGAGCAGTACTTC,CASSPGLAGVNEQYF
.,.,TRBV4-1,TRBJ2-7,TGCGCCAGCAGCCTTCGGACAGTATCCTACGAGCAGTACTTC,CASSLRTVSYEQYF
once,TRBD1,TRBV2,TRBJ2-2,TGTGCCGGCCTGGGACAGATCAACACCGGGGAGCTGTTTTTT,CAGLGQINTGELFF
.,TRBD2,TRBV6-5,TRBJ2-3,TGTGCCAGCAGTTACTCGGCGGGGGGACCCACAGATACGCAGTATTTT,CASSYSAGGPTDTQYF
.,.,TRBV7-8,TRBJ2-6,TGTGCCAGCAGCTTAGGATCCCCCGGGGCTGGGGCCAACGTCCTGACTTTC,CASSLGSPGAGANVLTF
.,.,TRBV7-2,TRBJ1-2,TGTGCCAGCAGCTACAATAATGGGGCCGGCTACACCTTC,CASSYNNGAGYTF
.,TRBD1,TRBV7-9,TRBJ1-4,TGTGCCAGCAGCTTAGCGGGGACAGCCGAACTGTTTTTT,CASSLAGTAELFF
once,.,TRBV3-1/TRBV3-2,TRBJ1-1,TGTGCCAGCAGCCCGGGTGCGAACACTGAAGCTTTCTTT,CASSPGANTEAFF
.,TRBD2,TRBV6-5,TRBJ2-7,TGTGCCAGCAGCATCCTAGCGGGAGGGCGTCGCGAGCAGTACTTC,CASSILAGGRREQYF
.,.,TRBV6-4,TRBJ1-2,TGTGCCAGCAGTGACTCGACCGGGGGGCGTAATGGCTACACCTTC,CASSDSTGGRNGYTF
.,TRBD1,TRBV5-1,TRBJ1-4,TGCGCCAGCAGCTGGGGGGTGACAGGGTTGGGTGAAAAACTGTTTTTT,CASSWGVTGLGEKLFF
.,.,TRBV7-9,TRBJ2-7,TGTGCCAGCAGCCCCTTGGGGGCCCTCTCCTACGAGCAGTACTTC,CASSPLGALSYEQYF
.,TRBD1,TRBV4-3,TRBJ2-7,TGCGCCAGCAGCCAAGAGTGGCAGGGGGCCTACGAGCAGTACTTC,CASSQEWQGAYEQYF
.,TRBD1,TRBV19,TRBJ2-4,TGTGCCAGTATTAGGACAGGAGTAGCCAAAAACATTCAGTACTTC,CASIRTGVAKNIQYF
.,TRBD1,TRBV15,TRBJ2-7,TGTGCCACCAGCAGAGATCTCGGGACAGGGAACGAGCAGTACTTC,CATSRDLGTGNEQYF
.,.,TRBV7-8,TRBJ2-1,TGTGCCAGCAGCTCCCGGCCGGGAGAGTGGAATGAGCAGTTCTTC,CASSSRPGEWNEQFF
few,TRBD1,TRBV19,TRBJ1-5,TGTGCCAGTAGCCGGGACAGGGGTCAGCCCCAGCATTTT,CASSRDRGQPQHF
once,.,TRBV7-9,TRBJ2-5,TGTGCCAGCAGCTTCCCCCGGGAGACCGGAGAGACCCAGTACTTC,CASSFPRETGETQYF
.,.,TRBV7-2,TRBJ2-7,TGTGCCAGCAGCCGATCGGGTATGAGCGAGCAGTACTTC,CASSRSGMSEQYF
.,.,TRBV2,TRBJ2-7,TGTGCCAGCGCTGACTGGAATTACGAGCAGTACTTC,CASADWNYEQYF
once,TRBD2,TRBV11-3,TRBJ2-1,TGTGCCAGCAGCTTAGATCGCCCGGTTAGCGGGAGCAATGAGCAGTTCTTC,CASSLDRPVSGSNEQFF
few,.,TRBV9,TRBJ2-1,TGTGCCAGCAGCGTCGGCAGGGGATTATACAATGAGCAGTTCTTC,CASSVGRGLYNEQFF
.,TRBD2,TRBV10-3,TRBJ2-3,TGTGCCATCAGTGGACTAGCGGGGGCCTGGACAGATACGCAGTATTTT,CAISGLAGAWTDTQYF
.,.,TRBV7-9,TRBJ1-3,TGTGCCACCGGCCCGGGTTCGGGTGGAAACACCATATATTTT,CATGPGSGGNTIYF
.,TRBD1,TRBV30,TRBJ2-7,TGTGCCTGGAGTGTCCGGGGGACAGGGGTAAGCTACGAGCAGTACTTC,CAWSVRGTGVSYEQYF
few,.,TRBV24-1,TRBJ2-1,TGTGCCACCAGTGATGGGGCCGAGCAGTTCTTC,CATSDGAEQFF
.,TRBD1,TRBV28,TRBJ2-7,TGTGCCAGCAGCAATCAGGGGGCCCTTCGCGAGCAGTACTTC,CASSNQGALREQYF
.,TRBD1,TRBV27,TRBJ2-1,TGTGCCAGCAGCTACCTCCGGACAGGGCAGCCCGGTGAGCAGTTCTTC,CASSYLRTGQPGEQFF
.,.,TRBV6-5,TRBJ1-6,TGTGCCAGCAGTTACTCGGGCGGGGAACGATCACCCCTCCACTTT,CASSYSGGERSPLHF
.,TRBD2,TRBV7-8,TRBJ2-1,TGTGCCAGCAGCTTAGTCTGGGGACTAGCGGGCCCCGGCGATGAGCAGTTCTTC,CASSLVWGLAGPGDEQFF
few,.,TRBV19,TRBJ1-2,TGTGCCAGTAGGGTCAGGGCTAACTATGGCTACACCTTC,CASRVRANYGYTF
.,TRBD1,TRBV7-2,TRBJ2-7,TGTGCCAGCAGCTTTCGGACAGGGGAGAACTACGAGCAGTACTTC,CASSFRTGENYEQYF
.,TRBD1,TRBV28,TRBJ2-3,TGTGCCAGCAGTTTCGATATGGACAGGGTTTTTGACGATACGCAGTATTTT,CASSFDMDRVFDDTQYF
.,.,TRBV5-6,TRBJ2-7,TGTGCCAGCAGCGGAGGGATTTCCTACGAGCAGTACTTC,CASSGGISYEQYF
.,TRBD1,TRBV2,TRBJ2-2,TGTGCCAGCATCTACGACAGGGGGCGGACCGGGGAGCTGTTTTTT,CASIYDRGRTGELFF
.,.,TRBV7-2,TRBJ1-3,TGTGCCAGCAGCTTAGACAGCTCTGGAAACACCATATATTTT,CASSLDSSGNTIYF
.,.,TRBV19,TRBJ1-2,TGTGCCAGTAGTAGGCAAACAGGGAACTATGGCTACACCTTC,CASSRQTGNYGYTF
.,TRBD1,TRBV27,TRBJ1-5,TGTGCCAGCAGTTTTGCGGGACAGGGTGTGCAGCCCCAGCATTTT,CASSFAGQGVQPQHF
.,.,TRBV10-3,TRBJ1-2,TGTGCCAGTTTCGATGAGGGTTATGGCTACACCTTC,CASFDEGYGYTF
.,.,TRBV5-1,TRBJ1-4,TGCGCCAGCAGCTCGCAGGGTCCTTCTAATGAAAAACTGTTTTTT,CASSSQGPSNEKLFF
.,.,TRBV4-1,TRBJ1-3,TGCGCCAGCAGCCAAAACCAAGGGAGGATCTCTGGAAACACCATATATTTT,CASSQNQGRISGNTIYF
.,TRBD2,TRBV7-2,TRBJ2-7,TGTGCCAGCAGCCGTAGCAGGGAGGGCACATCCTACGAGCAGTACTTC,CASSRSREGTSYEQYF
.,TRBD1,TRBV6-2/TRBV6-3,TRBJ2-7,TGTGCCAGCAGCTCCGGACAGGGACTGAGTCGCGAGCAGTACTTC,CASSSGQGLSREQYF